The 9 T cell receptor beta chains below all came from one sample that was sequenced in a study of cytomegalovirus exposure and HLA in healthy donors. PCR amplification relied on 60 Vbeta primers (plus 13 Jbeta primers). TCRdb's table, derived via immunoSEQ multiplex PCR, lists solely in-frame clones and lacks some. Of over 65,000 clones in the sample, 80% to 90% were seen once. Sequencing was carried out using PBMCs. The receptors originated from a woman in her twenties or thirties in good health and CMV-seronegative.

V gene TRBV11-3 combines with J gene TRBJ2-3, with TRBD1 matching over 7 bases. Looked up from germline, CDR1 is SGHNT and CDR2 is YENEEA. The V gene end was trimmed by 5 bases and the J gene end by 0 bases; junction bases not matched to a gene: 5. The CDR3 totals 15 residues. CDR3 nucleotide sequence: TGTGCCAGCAGCCGGGACAGTCTAAGCACAGATACGCAGTATTTT. Protein sequence: CASSRDSLSTDTQYF.

The J gene is TRBJ1-1, the V gene TRBV11-1; TRBD1 agrees at 9 bases. Per the germline V gene, CDR1 is SGHAT and CDR2 is FQDESV (reference sequence). This CDR3 contains 16 residues. V lost 5 bases to trimming and J lost 4 bases; unmatched junction nucleotides: 11. CDR3 sequence: CASSPGTGRYGTEAFF. In DNA, the CDR3 is TGTGCCAGCAGCCCGGGGACAGGGAGGTACGGCACTGAAGCTTTCTTT.

This chain links TRBV19 with TRBJ2-6, with 8 nucleotides matching TRBD1. CDR1 LNHDA and CDR2 SQIVND come from the germline V gene (reference sequence). CDR3 length: 17 residues. V trimming: 3 bases; J trimming: 0 bases; junction bases outside the gene matches: 4. The CDR3 DNA follows: TGTGCCAGTAGTATTACAGGGGGTTCCTCTGGGGCCAACGTCCTGACTTTC. It is translated as CASSITGGSSGANVLTF.

This clone was observed a handful of times. The chain has TRBV6-1 and TRBJ2-3; 8 nucleotides align to TRBD2. The CDR3 has 16 residues. Losses at the gene ends were 0 bases for V and 1 base for J; bases not matched to a gene: 3. The germline V gene encodes CDR1 MNHNS and CDR2 SASEGT. CDR3 in amino acids: CASSEASGGGTDTQYF. DNA for the CDR3: TGTGCCAGCAGTGAAGCATCGGGGGGGGGCACAGATACGCAGTATTTT.

The rearrangement uses TRBV2 and TRBJ2-1; D unresolved. Trimming pared 5 bases from V and 0 bases from J, leaving 11 bases between. This CDR3 comprises 15 residues. The germline gives CDR1 SNHLY, CDR2 FYNNEI. The CDR3 DNA sequence: TGTGCCAGCAGTCTCAGCGTTAGCTCCTACAATGAGCAGTTCTTC. It is translated as CASSLSVSSYNEQFF.

There are a few counts of this clone. For the CDR3, the DNA is TGTGCCAGCAGCTCCGGGCGGGGGCGGGAGACCCAGTACTTC. Its translation: CASSSGRGRETQYF. The chain joins TRBV7-2 to TRBJ2-5; D possibly corresponds to TRBD2 (7 bases). Germline V lookup: CDR1 SGHTA, CDR2 FQGNSA. Trimming shortened V by 4 bases and J by 5 bases, and 14 bases separated the two germline ends. The CDR3 consists of 14 residues.

The genes are TRBV6-1 and TRBJ2-5; D not certain. Germline lookup yields CDR1 MNHNS and CDR2 SASEGT. This CDR3 region has 11 residues. V shed 6 bases and J shed 4 bases, with 6 bases lying between them. DNA for the CDR3: TGTGCCAGCAGCTTTCCAGAGACCCAGTACTTC. Its protein product is CASSFPETQYF.

V is TRBV6-5 and J is TRBJ1-2, with a weak D call TRBD1 (5 bases). The CDR3 spans 13 residues. Germline-derived CDR1 and CDR2 are MNHEY and SVGAGI. Between the trimmed V and J ends, which lost 6 bases and 2 bases, there was a span of 10 bases. The CDR3 is CASSGHLNYGYTF. Here the CDR3 DNA reads TGTGCCAGCAGCGGACATCTAAACTATGGCTACACCTTC.

This clone was seen a single time. This chain uses TRBV7-8 with TRBJ2-5; 11 bases align to TRBD2. This CDR3 spans 16 amino acids. The germline V gene has CDR1 SGHVS and CDR2 FQNEAQ. The junction had 10 bases not matched to a gene; V was cut back by 5 bases and J by 5 bases. The CDR3, as DNA: TGTGCCAGCAGCCTCCCCCGGGCTAGCGGGGGGGAGACCCAGTACTTC. As protein: CASSLPRASGGETQYF. Based on the CDR3 plus reference TRBV7-8 and TRBJ2-5, the full variable domain is GAGVSQSPRYKVAKRGQDVALRCDPISGHVSLFWYQQALGQGPEFLTYFQNEAQLDKSGLPSDRFFAERPEGSVSTLKIQRTQQEDSAVYLCASSLPRASGGETQYFGPGTRLLVL.